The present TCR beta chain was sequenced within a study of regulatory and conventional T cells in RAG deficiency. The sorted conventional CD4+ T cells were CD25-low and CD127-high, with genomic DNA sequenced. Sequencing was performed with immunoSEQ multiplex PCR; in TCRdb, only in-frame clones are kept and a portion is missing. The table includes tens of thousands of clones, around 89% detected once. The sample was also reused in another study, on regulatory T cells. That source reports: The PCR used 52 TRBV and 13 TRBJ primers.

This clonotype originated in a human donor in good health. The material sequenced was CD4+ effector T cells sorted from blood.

The CDR3 DNA sequence: TGCGCCAGCAGCTTGGCCATCGGCCAATCCAACACTGAAGCTTTCTTT. This translates into CASSLAIGQSNTEAFF. The V gene is TRBV5-1, the J gene TRBJ1-1; D gene uncertain. Trimming left V 0 bases short and J 2 bases short, with 14 bases between. Germline CDR1 and CDR2: SGHRS and YFSETQ. The CDR3 spans 16 residues. Looking up the rest from reference TRBV5-1 and TRBJ1-1 gives the full variable domain: KAGVTQTPRYLIKTRGQQVTLSCSPISGHRSVSWYQQTPGQGLQFLFEYFSETQRNKGNFPGRFSGRQFSNSRSEMNVSTLELGDSALYLCASSLAIGQSNTEAFFGQGTRLTVV.